Below are 3 T cell receptor beta chains sequenced from a single sample in a study of T cell responses to AZD1222 COVID-19 vaccine. The assay was immunoSEQ multiplex PCR, and TCRdb's table has in-frame clones only and misses some. This sample has 65,000 or so clones, with roughly 84% found just once. Material: peripheral blood, obtained on day 0 of AZD1222 vaccination. The source is an adult in good health.

The J gene is TRBJ2-5, the V gene TRBV2; tentatively, D is TRBD1 (5 bases). The CDR3 contains 13 residues. Germline V lookup: CDR1 SNHLY, CDR2 FYNNEI. Trimming took off 6 bases at V and 5 bases at J, with 13 bases between the two ends. DNA for the CDR3: TGTGCCAGCAGGAGTCAGGGTTTGGAGACCCAGTACTTC. Its translation: CASRSQGLETQYF. Looking up the rest from reference TRBV2 and TRBJ2-5 gives the full variable domain: EPEVTQTPSHQVTQMGQEVILRCVPISNHLYFYWYRQILGQKVEFLVSFYNNEISEKSEIFDDQFSVERPDGSNFTLKIRSTKLEDSAMYFCASRSQGLETQYFGPGTRLLVL.

V and J are TRBV6-5 and TRBJ1-1; the D is unclear. V gave up 0 bases and J gave up 1 base, with 6 bases separating them. The V gene's germline CDR1 is MNHEY and CDR2 SVGAGI. This CDR3 is 14 amino acids long. The CDR3 sequence is CASSYSWANTEAFF. The CDR3 DNA reads as TGTGCCAGCAGTTACTCGTGGGCGAACACTGAAGCTTTCTTT.

The chain has TRBV5-4 and TRBJ1-3, with D uncertain. CDR1 is SGHNT, CDR2 YYREEE, per germline (reference sequence). The ends were cut back, 4 bases at V and 1 base at J, with 18 bases in the middle. This CDR3 has 17 residues. The CDR3 bases are TGTGCCAGCAGCCCGGACTATCAACGAACTTCTGGAAACACCATATATTTT. Amino acids: CASSPDYQRTSGNTIYF.